What follows is one TCR beta chain and its context. The antigen remains unidentified. The protocol was immunoSEQ multiplex PCR, while the TCRdb copy is restricted to in-frame clones and leaves out a portion. The table lists under 12,000 clones, roughly 70% of them singletons. Sorted subsets were CFSE-labeled and cultured four to five days with allogeneic dendritic cells. The data stem from a study of regulatory dendritic cells for organ transplantation. Germline V lookup: CDR1 LNHDA, CDR2 SQIVND (reference sequence). J was trimmed by 4 bases and V by 4 bases; bases with no gene match: 4. The CDR3 length is 15 residues.

This sequence joins TRBV19 and TRBJ2-1; 10 bases align to TRBD2. The specimen was memory CD4+ T cells from blood cultured with regulatory dendritic cells. Subset specified: CD45RO+ memory T cells. This receptor was obtained from a human donor in good health. The DNA of the CDR3 is TGTGCCAGTAGTAGGGGACTAGCGAGATACAATGAGCAGTTCTTC. Protein product: CASSRGLARYNEQFF.